The T cell receptor beta chain under discussion was sequenced for a study of graft-versus-host responses after intestinal transplantation. Method: immunoSEQ multiplex PCR; TCRdb's copy keeps in-frame clones and lacks some. The repertoire holds approximately 89,000 clones, with 80% to 95% as singletons. The germline CDR1 and CDR2 sequences are SGHVS and FQNEAQ. The J segment lost 4 bases and the V segment lost 7 bases, leaving 9 bases of the junction unmatched. The CDR3 sequence is 14 residues long. Sequences were derived from PBMCs, sampled roughly 450 days after intestinal transplant. The V and J genes are TRBV7-8 and TRBJ1-2; 7 bases fit TRBD1. This TCR came from a human patient who received an intestinal transplant, so some T cells may come from the graft donor. In DNA, the CDR3 is TGTGCCAGCAACGGAGGGGGCATCGGCTATGGCTACACCTTC. Protein sequence: CASNGGGIGYGYTF. Supplemented by reference TRBV7-8 and TRBJ1-2, the full variable domain reads GAGVSQSPRYKVAKRGQDVALRCDPISGHVSLFWYQQALGQGPEFLTYFQNEAQLDKSGLPSDRFFAERPEGSVSTLKIQRTQQEDSAVYLCASNGGGIGYGYTFGSGTRLTVV.